The subject of this entry is one T cell receptor beta chain. What it recognizes is unknown. This sample is part of a study of siplizumab effects on memory and regulatory T cells. Study-level findings and limits: Most proliferating CD4+ or CD8+ clones, roughly 80-97%, had no naive or memory assignment. Naive T cells looked more diverse than memory cells and looked like major alloresponse contributors. Versus 26.9% in controls, the mappable alloreactive CD4+ clones averaged roughly 75% Treg-derived with siplizumab.

The length of the CDR3 is 12 residues. Trimming shortened V by 6 bases and J by 4 bases, and 9 bases separated the two germline ends. Germline CDR1 and CDR2: LNHDA and SQIVND (reference sequence). The method was immunoSEQ multiplex PCR; TCRdb's version includes in-frame clones alone and lacks a portion of them. The sample comprises approximately 100,000 clones, 80% to 95% of which are singletons, and roughly 2.8% rests with the top ten. The material sequenced was CD4+ T cells sorted from blood. V is TRBV19 and J is TRBJ1-2; no clear D. The receptor was derived from a human donor in good health. Some clones in this sample may be carry-over from other donors' samples. This chain's CDR3 is CASRLPPYGYTF. CDR3 sequence (DNA): TGTGCCAGTAGGCTGCCCCCCTATGGCTACACCTTC.